This T cell receptor beta chain came from a study of T cells in Graves' hyperthyroidism and ophthalmopathy (dated by TCRdb to between 2018 and 2021). About the investigation overall: Peripheral blood samples were taken at the time of initial diagnosis, prior to any treatment. To identify TCR V-J signatures that set the groups apart, the researchers used a discovery cohort of more than 95 patients, made up of 43 with Graves' ophthalmopathy and about 55 with stable Graves' hyperthyroidism. An independent validation cohort of around 20 hyperthyroidism patients and 17 patients who later progressed to ophthalmopathy tested prospective prediction of ophthalmopathy. The 75 to 100 discovery patients were randomly divided into training and test sets at a 7:3 ratio. In addition, the study compared T-cell repertoires in thyroid tissue and in blood from a handful of Graves' hyperthyroidism patients. Once sampling was done, hyperthyroidism patients were given methimazole at a starting dose of 30 mg daily, whereas ophthalmopathy patients were given high-dose intravenous methylprednisolone. The paper reports TCR Vbeta CDR3 sequencing of over 120 peripheral blood samples: under 45 ophthalmopathy, approximately 74 hyperthyroidism and around 17 progressor patients.

Broader findings and caveats from the paper: Most expanded thyroid clonotypes (frequency above 0.001) were also detected in blood, a finding suggesting that blood repertoires may reflect thyroid immune responses. During validation, the model predicted progression to ophthalmopathy a median of around 6 months ahead of onset, with around 71% sensitivity and roughly 75% specificity. A 13 V-J signature model separated ophthalmopathy from stable hyperthyroidism, with over 85% sensitivity and 81.08% specificity in cross-validation and 80%/75% in testing. No statistical method was used to set the sample size in advance, and investigators knew the group allocation.

This clonotype was detected many times. The specificity of this receptor is unknown. One base away there is no much larger clone; base qualities are not given. In the ophthalmopathy patients, disease was moderately to severely active, with a Clinical Activity Score of 3 or more, a NOSPECS grade of 4 or more, and a duration of less than 3 months. The study excluded patients with uncontrolled infections, other autoimmune diseases, pregnancy or lactation. Diagnoses were established on the basis of clinical symptoms, serum thyroxine and TRAb, thyroid ultrasound, and orbital computed tomography. PBMCs were separated from roughly 10 ml of fresh peripheral blood using Ficoll-Paque density gradient centrifugation. Total RNA was extracted using Trizol reagent, and RNA quality was assessed on an Agilent 2100 Bioanalyzer. Relative to germline, V is 5 bases shorter and J is 7 bases shorter, with 20 bases between their ends. The germline V gene gives CDR1 as SGHTA and CDR2 as FQGNSA. From cysteine to phenylalanine, the CDR3 is 15 amino acids long. This entry keeps only the CDR3 DNA: 45 bases, framed from base 1.

The TCR beta CDR3 regions were amplified from the RNA transcripts. The first round of RT-PCR for the TCR CDR3 was performed with the HTBI primer set and the Qiagen OneStep RT-PCR kit. The libraries were constructed in a second round of multiplex PCR and then size-selected and purified. Paired-end sequencing of the libraries was performed with 100 bp reads on an Illumina HiSeq2000. For the original study's pipeline: SOAPnuke was used to process the raw data, removing reads that contained adapters or uncalled bases, had a mean Phred below 15, or lacked an exact match to the constant primer or identifier. High-quality paired reads were merged using COPE v1.2.5, and each unique nucleotide sequence was defined as a clonotype. Clonotypes were aligned to IMGT TRBV, TRBD and TRBJ reference segments using MiTCR v1.1. The analysis was restricted to V-J combinations with a frequency above 0.0001, which together covered roughly 99% of the repertoires. The TCS score was defined as F50 (clonal expansion) divided by E x V (chaos), with BLOSUM62-based TCRdist calculated between CDR3 peptides within each V-J. Welch's t-statistics and random forest reduced 450 to 600 V-J features to around 14, which were used in a naive Bayes classifier (R e1071). Thyroid-blood repertoire similarity was quantified with the Morisita-Horn index. TCRdb took the public reads, trimmed them with fastp at Q25, ran MiXCR for clone calling and kept in-frame beta chains. Entries are consolidated by CDR3 protein sequence, retaining the most common genes and DNA. The authors' filters were not applied to this entry. The sample table contains roughly 560,000 distinct CDR3 sequences; only one count was recorded for roughly 14% of them. Around 4.5% of the sample is taken by the ten largest.

The sequence was collected from a woman aged 40 to 50 with Graves' ophthalmopathy. The sequenced material came from blood. The chain is encoded by TRBV7-2 joined to TRBJ2-5; no confident D gene assignment can be made. The CDR3 region reads CASSPRLPSGGTQYF. The DNA sequence is as follows: TGTGCCAGCAGCCCCCGACTCCCCTCGGGTGGGACCCAGTACTTC.